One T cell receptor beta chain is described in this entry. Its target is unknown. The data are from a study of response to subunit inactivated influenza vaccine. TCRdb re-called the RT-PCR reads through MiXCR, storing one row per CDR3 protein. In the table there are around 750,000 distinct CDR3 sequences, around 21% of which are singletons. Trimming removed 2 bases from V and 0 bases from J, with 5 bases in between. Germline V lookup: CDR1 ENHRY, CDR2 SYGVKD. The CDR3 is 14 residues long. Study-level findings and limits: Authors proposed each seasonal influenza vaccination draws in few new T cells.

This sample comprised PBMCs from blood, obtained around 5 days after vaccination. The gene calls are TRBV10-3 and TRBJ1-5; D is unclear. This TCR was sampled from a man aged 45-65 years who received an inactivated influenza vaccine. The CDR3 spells CAISEGSSNQPQHF. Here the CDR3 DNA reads TGTGCCATCAGTGAGGGGAGTAGCAATCAGCCCCAGCATTTT.